This T cell receptor (beta chain) was sequenced during a study of T cells expressing NK-cell markers (TCRdb year 2020). Study-level background: In sorted CD3+CD56+NKG2C+, CD3+CD56+NKG2C- and CD3+CD56-NKG2C+ T-cell subsets from roughly 8 donors, TCR beta-chain repertoires were profiled. Of the eight sequenced donors, seven were found to be HCMV-seropositive and one was found to be HCMV-seronegative. The eight sequenced donors were randomly selected healthy volunteers, three men and five women. The libraries were sequenced on Illumina HiSeq 2000/2500, MiSeq or NextSeq, producing 2 x 150 bp reads. On the study overall, not on this receptor specifically: In a handful of donors, the dominant CD3+CD56+NKG2C+ clonotypes ranked among the top 10 CD8+ clonotypes, making up about 1.0-7.5% of CD8+ T cells. Whether the expanded NKG2C-expressing T cell clones were specific for HCMV antigens remained unclear. Those dominant clonotypes were again the most abundant among CD3+CD56-NKG2C+ cells in a few donors, at roughly 25-60.1%.

Turning to this clonotype: It lacks a known antigen.

HCMV-specific IgG was detected in serum with a commercial ELISA kit to determine HCMV serostatus. Peripheral blood mononuclear cells were isolated from blood by Ficoll density gradient centrifugation. Sequencing instrument: Illumina HiSeq 2000. The TCR beta cDNA libraries were made using 5'RACE template switching, a step that added both a universal primer site and unique molecular identifiers. cDNA synthesis was primed from the TCR beta constant segment and was followed by two successive PCR amplification steps. As for the authors' bioinformatics: MIGEC was used to demultiplex reads and group the reads by UMI, and MiTCR was used to assemble and quantify clonotypes. Only TCR cDNA sequences supported by at least two reads were kept to exclude erroneous sequences. The tcR package was used for downstream repertoire analysis, with clonotypes matched between fractions based on CDR3 nucleotide sequence plus V segment. VDJmatch was used to annotate antigen specificity against VDJdb, with one amino acid substitution in CDR3 allowed. After the reads were reprocessed by TCRdb, one entry was made per CDR3 protein sequence, with no DNA. TCRdb assigned the V and J calls; the authors' analysis was not used. The sample's table lists a count of 550,000 to 600,000 distinct CDR3 sequences. 3% to 4.5% of the sample lies in the top ten.

Sequenced material: blood T cells: a sorted CD56 or NKG2C T cell subset, CD4+ or CD8+ T cells, or bulk PBMC T cells (not recorded which). The sequence derives from a man aged 18 to 30 in good health. Donor details come from another sample of the same person, matched by shared clones.

The CDR3 region has the sequence CASKLSQSESHSYNEQFF. The chain is assembled from TRBV6-1 and TRBJ2-1. CDR1 and CDR2, per the germline V gene, are MNHNS and SASEGT. Measured from the cysteine to the phenylalanine, the CDR3 is 18 residues long. No DNA is listed.